Below, 8 T cell receptor beta chains from the same sample are listed, as sequenced in a study of tumor-infiltrating lymphocytes in primary liver carcinoma. For blood RNA, unsorted whole blood served as the source, and germline DNA was extracted too. Starting material of roughly 550 ng total RNA yielded TCR beta cDNA via a constant-region primer. Employing slightly modified ARM-PCR, three nested multiplex PCR rounds were run, and these gave rise to the TCR beta libraries. Forward primers for TRBV1-TRBV30 and a C-beta reverse primer served the first two PCR rounds, at about 11 cycles each. A single record per CDR3 protein comes from TCRdb applying MiXCR to the multiplex PCR reads. The sample lists about 330,000 distinct CDR3 sequences, less than 75% occurring once. Sequencing was carried out using peripheral blood. These receptors originate from a middle-aged man with primary liver carcinoma and hepatitis B virus infection.

About this clonotype: This clone may be a read error of a much larger clone one base away. The chain recombines TRBV6-1 with TRBJ2-5; unclear D gene. Germline V gene lookup returns CDR1 MNHNS and CDR2 SASEGT. V was cut by 7 bases and J by 4 bases, with 19 bases left in between. CDR3 length equals 15 residues. The CDR3 here is CASTLSDKPPETQYF. In DNA form, the CDR3 reads TGTGCCAGCACTTTAAGCGACAAGCCCCCAGAGACCCAGTACTTC.

This clonotype was observed a single time. A read error may account for a junction end that differs from germline. This sequence joins TRBV20-1 and TRBJ1-1; 7 nucleotides match TRBD1. The CDR3 loop spans 13 amino acids. Germline values: CDR1 DFQATT, CDR2 SNEGSKA (reference sequence). The chain's CDR3 is CSAGGQSNTEAFF. CDR3 coding DNA: TGCAGTGCTGGGGGACAGTCAAACACTGAAGCCTTCTTT.

This clonotype showed up many times. DNA of the CDR3: TGCGCCAGCAGCCGTTCCCAAAATTACGAGCAGTACTTC. This codes for CASSRSQNYEQYF. This chain connects TRBV4-1 to TRBJ2-7; no definite D call. The CDR3 is made up of 13 amino acids. With 4 bases removed from V and 4 bases from J, the gap between germline ends came to 11 bases. Germline loops: CDR1 MGHRA, CDR2 YSYEKL.

This clonotype was recorded only once. This sequence may be a read error, since a much larger clone differs from it by one base. The rearrangement links TRBV10-3 to TRBJ2-7; D ambiguous. The CDR3 has 12 amino acids. Germline V gene sequence: CDR1 ENHRY, CDR2 SYGVKD. The CDR3 region is CVINSGDYEQYF. The CDR3 DNA sequence: TGTGTCATCAATAGTGGAGACTACGAGCAGTACTTC.

This clonotype was seen many times. The chain joins TRBV11-2 to TRBJ2-7, with TRBD2 matching over 8 bases. V lost 5 bases to trimming and J lost 7 bases; unmatched junction nucleotides: 16. The germline V gene encodes CDR1 SGHAT and CDR2 FQNNGV. The CDR3 sequence is 16 residues long. The CDR3 nucleotides read TGTGCCAGCAGCCCCGGGACTAGTGTATTAAACGGGGAGCAGTACTTC. Amino acids: CASSPGTSVLNGEQYF.

Worth noting for this clonotype: A much larger clone sits a single nucleotide away, making a read error possible. The chain combines TRBV6-1 with TRBJ1-4; the D is unclear. CDR1 and CDR2 (germline): MNHNS, SASEGT. The CDR3 is 16 amino acids. Trimming pared 0 bases from V and 1 base from J, leaving 9 bases between. CDR3 region: CASSEAGVGTNEKLFF. CDR3 DNA: TGTGCCAGCAGTGAAGCGGGAGTTGGAACTAATGAAAAACTGTTTTTT.

This clonotype was counted many times. This chain uses TRBV12-3 or TRBV12-4 with TRBJ1-5, with no clear D. This CDR3 has 13 amino acids. V gave up 2 bases and J gave up 4 bases, with 6 bases separating them. Here the CDR3 reads CASSLQENQPQHF. CDR3 nucleotide sequence: TGTGCCAGCAGTTTACAGGAGAATCAGCCCCAGCATTTT.

This rearrangement joins TRBV20-1 to TRBJ2-1, with 9 bases aligning to TRBD2. V trimming: 7 bases; J trimming: 7 bases; junction bases outside the gene matches: 8. The length of the CDR3 is 13 residues. Germline-derived CDR1 and CDR2 are DFQATT and SNEGSKA (reference sequence). The CDR3 is CSGRLAGPNEQFF. CDR3 nucleotides: TGCAGTGGGAGGCTAGCGGGACCGAATGAGCAGTTCTTC.